The 27 T cell receptor beta chains below were found in one sample sequenced in a study of T cell repertoires in cytomegalovirus infection. TCRdb processed the reads anew with MiXCR; each CDR3 protein has one entry. The sample has more than 350,000 distinct CDR3 sequences; around 32% are singletons. The specimen was PBMCs. The receptors derive from a human donor in good health (CMV status not recorded). Some clones in this sample may be carry-over from other donors' samples.

The chain combines TRBV24-1 with TRBJ1-2; 8 positions agree with TRBD1. This CDR3 has 16 residues. The V gene end was trimmed by 4 bases and the J gene end by 6 bases; junction bases not matched to a gene: 12. Germline V lookup: CDR1 KGHDR, CDR2 SFDVKD. The CDR3 loop reads CATSDDGQGGDNGYTF. The CDR3 DNA is TGTGCCACCAGTGACGATGGACAGGGAGGTGATAATGGCTACACCTTC.

The J gene is TRBJ2-1, the V gene TRBV7-6; either TRBD1 or TRBD2 may fit D (5 bases each). Deletions cut 1 base from V and 5 bases from J, with 15 bases between. CDR1 and CDR2 (germline): SGHVS, FNYEAQ. The CDR3 contains 16 residues. The CDR3 region is CASSLDIREIDNEQFF. Written as DNA, the CDR3 is TGTGCCAGCAGCTTAGATATCAGGGAGATAGACAATGAGCAGTTCTTC.

The V and J genes are TRBV20-1 and TRBJ1-5, with TRBD1 as a possible D gene (6 bases). Germline lookup yields CDR1 DFQATT and CDR2 SNEGSKA (reference sequence). Trimming cost V 5 bases and J 0 bases, with 20 bases left between them. CDR3 length equals 17 residues. The CDR3 DNA reads TGCAGTGCTGCGGTATCGGACAGACGGTATAGCAATCAGCCCCAGCATTTT. It encodes CSAAVSDRRYSNQPQHF.

The rearrangement links TRBV6-2 or TRBV6-3 to TRBJ2-7, with 7 bases fitting TRBD2. The CDR3 totals 15 residues. With 5 bases clipped from V and 3 bases from J, the junction kept 10 bases outside the gene matches. Germline CDR1 MNHEY, CDR2 SVGEGT. DNA of the CDR3: TGTGCCAGCAGTCGCCGCGGGGGACCAGTCTACGAGCAGTACTTC. Its protein is CASSRRGGPVYEQYF.

This clonotype was detected ten times or more. As DNA, the CDR3 is TGTGCCAGCACCCCGGGGGGCGCAGGCTATGGCTACACCTTC. Translated: CASTPGGAGYGYTF. The chain carries TRBV7-8 and TRBJ1-2; TRBD1 is a possible D gene (6 bases). CDR1 SGHVS and CDR2 FQNEAQ come from the germline V gene. The V end was cut by 7 bases, the J end by 4 bases, with 16 bases between. The CDR3 length is 14 residues.

This clonotype was counted many times. J is TRBJ2-1 and V is TRBV7-2; tentatively, D is TRBD1 or TRBD2 (6 bases each). The ends were cut back, 5 bases at V and 4 bases at J, with 15 bases in the middle. The CDR3 runs 15 residues. Germline lookup yields CDR1 SGHTA and CDR2 FQGNSA. The CDR3 nucleotides read TGTGCCAGCAGCCAGGGGAGGACGAGATACAATGAGCAGTTCTTC. It codes for CASSQGRTRYNEQFF.

This clonotype was recorded at least ten times. CDR3 DNA sequence: TGTGCCAGCAGCTTAGGTAGCGGGGGGGCAAATGAGCAGTTCTTC. As protein: CASSLGSGGANEQFF. The chain combines TRBV7-8 with TRBJ2-1, with 11 bases fitting TRBD2. This CDR3 contains 15 residues. From germline, CDR1 is SGHVS and CDR2 FQNEAQ. V trimming: 1 base; J trimming: 7 bases; junction bases outside the gene matches: 3.

The V gene is TRBV4-1, the J gene TRBJ2-7; D ambiguous. V lost 1 base and J 2 bases, leaving 6 bases between the germline ends. The CDR3 totals 13 residues. CDR1 and CDR2 from the germline V gene are MGHRA and YSYEKL. CDR3 nucleotides: TGCGCCAGCAGCCAAGGAATAACCTACGAGCAGTACTTC. This gives the protein CASSQGITYEQYF.

As regards this clonotype: A single base separates this from a much larger clone, so it may be a read error. J is TRBJ2-3 and V is TRBV7-2; weak D call: TRBD2 (6 bases). Germline V gene sequence: CDR1 SGHTA, CDR2 FQGNSA. The length of the CDR3 is 14 residues. CDR3 sequence: CASSFAGSTDTKYF. The CDR3 coding sequence is TGTGCCAGCAGCTTTGCGGGGAGCACAGATACGAAGTATTTT.

The rearrangement links TRBV10-2 to TRBJ2-5; weak D call: TRBD1 (5 bases). The CDR3 extends over 16 amino acids. Per germline, CDR1 WSHSY and CDR2 SAAADI. V was pared by 2 bases and J by 0 bases, with 13 bases between. CDR3: CASSERQTSHQETQYF. The CDR3 DNA reads TGCGCCAGCAGTGAGAGACAGACATCCCACCAAGAGACCCAGTACTTC.

This chain links TRBV6-4 with TRBJ2-5; 10 bases are a match to TRBD1. Germline lookup yields CDR1 MRHNA and CDR2 SNTAGT. The length of the CDR3 is 16 residues. The junction had 6 bases not matched to a gene; V was cut back by 2 bases and J by 3 bases. The CDR3 sequence: CASSDPTGGFEETQYF. The CDR3 nucleotides read TGTGCCAGCAGTGACCCGACAGGGGGCTTTGAAGAGACCCAGTACTTC.

The gene calls are TRBV28 and TRBJ1-5, with TRBD1 matching over 7 bases. The CDR3 contains 15 residues. Germline V lookup: CDR1 MDHEN, CDR2 SYDVKM. V trimming: 3 bases; J trimming: 6 bases; junction bases outside the gene matches: 8. The chain's CDR3 is CASSLYRGAGQPQHF. CDR3 sequence (DNA): TGTGCCAGCAGTTTGTACAGGGGCGCGGGTCAGCCCCAGCATTTT.

This clonotype was seen a few times. The rearrangement joins TRBV19 to TRBJ1-2; D uncertain. Deletions cut 1 base from V and 7 bases from J, with 13 bases between. Germline V gene data show CDR1 as LNHDA and CDR2 as SQIVND (reference sequence). The CDR3 has 14 amino acids. CDR3 in amino acids: CASSIVRAVTGYTF. In DNA form, the CDR3 reads TGTGCCAGTAGTATAGTTCGGGCAGTCACTGGCTACACCTTC.

On this clonotype itself: Since no conserved phenylalanine or tryptophan closes the CDR3, a read error is the likely cause. The DNA is left out, because the CDR3 cannot be placed on it with certainty; the CDR3 is given as TCRdb lists it. The rearrangement links TRBV6-2 or TRBV6-3 to TRBJ1-6; the D call TRBD1 from the table was never checked on the DNA. Inclusive of both ends, the CDR3 amounts to 14 amino acids. Germline V gives CDR1 MNHEY, CDR2 SVGEGT. CDR3 region: CASKRQGVSSPRQL.

This chain links TRBV6-2 or TRBV6-3 with TRBJ1-1; TRBD1 is a possible D gene (5 bases). CDR3 size: 15 residues. V was clipped by 6 bases and J by 5 bases, with 19 bases between them. From germline, CDR1 is MNHEY and CDR2 SVGEGT. CDR3 in amino acids: CASSLPGVGWTEAFF. The CDR3 DNA is TGTGCCAGCAGCCTGCCGGGGGTAGGTTGGACTGAAGCTTTCTTT.

This rearrangement joins TRBV29-1 to TRBJ1-4, with 10 bases lining up with TRBD1. The CDR3 is 15 residues long. The germline V gene encodes CDR1 SQVTM and CDR2 ANQGSEA. V was clipped by 7 bases and J by 12 bases; unmatched bases: 17. In nucleotides, the CDR3 is TGCAGCGCCCTGGGACAGGGGACACCGAGGGGACAACTGTTTTTT. This gives the protein CSALGQGTPRGQLFF. Looking up the rest from reference TRBV29-1 and TRBJ1-4 gives the full variable domain: SAVISQKPSRDICQRGTSLTIQCQVDSQVTMMFWYRQQPGQSLTLIATANQGSEATYESGFVIDKFPISRPNLTFSTLTVSNMSPEDSSIYLCSALGQGTPRGQLFFGSGTQLSVL.

The chain combines TRBV20-1 with TRBJ2-3; the D gene is possibly TRBD2 (5 bases). Trimming cost V 8 bases and J 1 base, with 13 bases left between them. CDR1 DFQATT and CDR2 SNEGSKA come from the germline V gene (reference sequence). CDR3 length equals 13 residues. The CDR3: CSHEPEGTDTQYF. DNA for the CDR3: TGCAGTCACGAGCCGGAGGGCACAGATACGCAGTATTTT.

V and J are TRBV6-5 and TRBJ2-3, with 13 bases fitting TRBD2. The CDR3 covers 16 residues. V trimming: 7 bases; J trimming: 4 bases; junction bases outside the gene matches: 8. Germline CDR1 and CDR2: MNHEY and SVGAGI. The CDR3 protein is CASKQGLAGLSDTQYF. CDR3 bases: TGTGCCAGCAAGCAGGGACTAGCGGGGCTCTCAGATACGCAGTATTTT.

Turning to this clonotype: Sequence at one end of the junction differs from germline and may be a read error. The chain recombines TRBV6-2 or TRBV6-3 with TRBJ1-2, with unresolved D. The CDR3 extends over 12 amino acids. Germline V lookup: CDR1 MNHEY, CDR2 SVGEGT. The CDR3 nucleotides read TGTGTCAGCTTGGAGCTGCCCTATGGCTACACCTTC. Encoded protein: CVSLELPYGYTF.

Only a few counts were recorded for this clonotype. V and J are TRBV15 and TRBJ2-7; D gene unclear. V shed 1 base and J shed 0 bases, with 7 bases lying between them. The CDR3 contains 14 residues. The germline gives CDR1 LNHNV, CDR2 YYDKDF (reference sequence). The CDR3 DNA sequence: TGTGCCACCAGCAGAGGGGCGGCCTCCTACGAGCAGTACTTC. Residues: CATSRGAASYEQYF.

The rearrangement joins TRBV19 to TRBJ1-2, with D perhaps TRBD1 (6 bases). From germline, CDR1 is LNHDA and CDR2 SQIVND (reference sequence). The CDR3 is made up of 13 amino acids. Trimming shortened V by 7 bases and J by 2 bases, and 11 bases separated the two germline ends. The CDR3 DNA follows: TGTGCCAGTAAAAAAGACAGGAACTATGGCTACACCTTC. As protein: CASKKDRNYGYTF.

The chain recombines TRBV13 with TRBJ1-1; TRBD1 aligns across 7 bases. V shed 6 bases, J shed 3 bases, and the junction held 13 bases outside the gene matches. Germline V gene lookup returns CDR1 PRHDT and CDR2 FYEKMQ (reference sequence). This CDR3 contains 16 residues. Written as DNA, the CDR3 is TGTGCCAGCAGTCGACAGGGTTTTCGGGGGGACACTGAAGCTTTCTTT. It translates to CASSRQGFRGDTEAFF.

This sequence joins TRBV18 and TRBJ2-7; tentative D call: TRBD1 (6 bases). This CDR3 is 16 amino acids long. Trimming removed 3 bases at V and 0 bases at J, with 15 bases between. Germline CDR1 and CDR2: KGHSH and LQKENI. CDR3: CASSPTDRQSSYEQYF. CDR3 sequence (DNA): TGTGCCAGCTCACCCACAGACAGGCAAAGCTCCTACGAGCAGTACTTC.

There are many counts of this clonotype. CDR3 protein: CASSEDDVRANTEAFF. DNA for the CDR3: TGTGCCAGCAGTGAAGATGACGTCAGAGCGAACACTGAAGCTTTCTTT. The chain uses TRBV6-1 and TRBJ1-1; no reliable D call. The germline V gene has CDR1 MNHNS and CDR2 SASEGT. CDR3 length: 16 residues. Trimming took 1 base from V and 1 from J, leaving 13 bases between them.

This clonotype was picked up one time. The J gene is TRBJ1-2, the V gene TRBV28; 8 bases are shared with TRBD1. Unmatched junction bases numbered 5, after V lost 6 bases and J lost 5 bases. The length of the CDR3 is 13 residues. Germline V CDR1 and CDR2: MDHEN, SYDVKM. As DNA, the CDR3 is TGTGCCAGCAGATGGACAGGGACTTATGGCTACACCTTC. It encodes CASRWTGTYGYTF.

The chain is built from TRBV20-1 and TRBJ2-7; D is unclear. The CDR3 runs to 13 residues. Trimming removed 5 bases at V and 3 bases at J, with 14 bases between. The germline gives CDR1 DFQATT, CDR2 SNEGSKA (reference sequence). The CDR3 DNA sequence: TGCAGTGCTGGGAAGTCGGTGGGCTACGAGCAGTACTTC. Translated: CSAGKSVGYEQYF.

The gene calls are TRBV4-1 and TRBJ2-1, with 8 bases fitting TRBD2. This CDR3 spans 16 amino acids. Germline assignment: CDR1 MGHRA and CDR2 YSYEKL. J was trimmed by 4 bases and V by 0 bases; bases with no gene match: 5. CDR3 region: CASSQEEAGVYNEQFF. CDR3 DNA: TGCGCCAGCAGCCAAGAGGAAGCGGGGGTGTACAATGAGCAGTTCTTC.